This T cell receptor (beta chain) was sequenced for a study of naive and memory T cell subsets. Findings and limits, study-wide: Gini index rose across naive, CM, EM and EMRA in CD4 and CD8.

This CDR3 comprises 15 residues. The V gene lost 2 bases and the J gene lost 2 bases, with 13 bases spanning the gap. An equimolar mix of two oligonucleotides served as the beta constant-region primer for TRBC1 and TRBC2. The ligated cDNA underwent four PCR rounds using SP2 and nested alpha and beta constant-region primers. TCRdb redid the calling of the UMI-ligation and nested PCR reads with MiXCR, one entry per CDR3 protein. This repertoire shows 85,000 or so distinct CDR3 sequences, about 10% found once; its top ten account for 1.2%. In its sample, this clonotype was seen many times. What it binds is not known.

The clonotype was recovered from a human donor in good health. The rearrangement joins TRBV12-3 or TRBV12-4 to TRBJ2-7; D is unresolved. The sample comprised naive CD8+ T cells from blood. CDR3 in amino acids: CASSLWRQVPYEQYF. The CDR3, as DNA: TGTGCCAGCAGTTTATGGCGTCAGGTCCCCTACGAGCAGTACTTC.